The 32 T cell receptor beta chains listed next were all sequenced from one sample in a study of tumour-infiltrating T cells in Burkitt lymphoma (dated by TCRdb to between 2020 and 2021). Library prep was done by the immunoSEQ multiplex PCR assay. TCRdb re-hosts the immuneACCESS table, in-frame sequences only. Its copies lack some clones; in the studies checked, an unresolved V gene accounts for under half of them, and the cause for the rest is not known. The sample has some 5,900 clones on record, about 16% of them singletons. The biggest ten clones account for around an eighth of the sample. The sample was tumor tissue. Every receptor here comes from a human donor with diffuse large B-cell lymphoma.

The CDR3 coding sequence is TGTGCCAGTAGGACTAGCGGCAGCTCCTACAATGAGCAGTTCTTC. Translating gives CASRTSGSSYNEQFF. The chain combines TRBV19 with TRBJ2-1; 9 nucleotides line up with TRBD2. The germline CDR1 and CDR2 sequences are LNHDA and SQIVND (reference sequence). V shed 6 bases and J 0 bases; nucleotides not matched to a gene: 3. The CDR3 totals 15 residues.

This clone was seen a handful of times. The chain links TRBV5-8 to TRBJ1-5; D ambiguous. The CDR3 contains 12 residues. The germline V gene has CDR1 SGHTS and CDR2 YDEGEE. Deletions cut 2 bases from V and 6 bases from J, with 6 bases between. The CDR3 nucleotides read TGTGCCAGCAGCTTTTGGGGTCAGCCCCAGCATTTT. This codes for CASSFWGQPQHF.

The CDR3 spells CASSSPSGSLEQYF. The DNA for the CDR3 is TGTGCCAGCAGTTCCCCTAGCGGGAGTCTCGAGCAGTACTTC. This chain joins TRBV6-6 and TRBJ2-7, with 10 bases lining up with TRBD2. The CDR3 extends over 14 amino acids. Germline CDR1 and CDR2: MNHNY and SVGAGI (reference sequence). V shed 4 bases and J 6 bases; nucleotides not matched to a gene: 6.

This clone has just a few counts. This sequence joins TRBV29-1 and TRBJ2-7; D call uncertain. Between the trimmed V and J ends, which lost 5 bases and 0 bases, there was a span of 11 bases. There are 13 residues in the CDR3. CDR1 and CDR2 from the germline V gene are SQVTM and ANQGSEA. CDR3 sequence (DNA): TGCAGCGTTTCCCCCTTGGGCTCCTACGAGCAGTACTTC. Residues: CSVSPLGSYEQYF.

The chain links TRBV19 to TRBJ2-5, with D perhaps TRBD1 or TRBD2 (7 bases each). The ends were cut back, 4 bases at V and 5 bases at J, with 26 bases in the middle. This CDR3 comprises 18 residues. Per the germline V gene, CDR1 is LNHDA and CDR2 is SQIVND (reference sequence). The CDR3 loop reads CASSTPARGGGGIETQYF. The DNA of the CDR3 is TGTGCCAGTAGTACCCCAGCCCGGGGAGGGGGCGGGATCGAGACCCAGTACTTC.

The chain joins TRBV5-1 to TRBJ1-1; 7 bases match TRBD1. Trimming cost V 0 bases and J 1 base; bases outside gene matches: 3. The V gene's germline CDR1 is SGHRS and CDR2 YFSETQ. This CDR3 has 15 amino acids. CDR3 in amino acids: CASSLAGGSNTEAFF. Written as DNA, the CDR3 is TGCGCCAGCAGCTTGGCAGGGGGTTCGAACACTGAAGCTTTCTTT.

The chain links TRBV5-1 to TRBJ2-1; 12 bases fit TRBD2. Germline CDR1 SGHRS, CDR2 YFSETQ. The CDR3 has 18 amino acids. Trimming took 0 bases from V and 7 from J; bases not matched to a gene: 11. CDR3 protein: CASSLAPTSGSLGNEQFF. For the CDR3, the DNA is TGCGCCAGCAGCTTGGCCCCGACTAGCGGGAGTTTGGGGAATGAGCAGTTCTTC.

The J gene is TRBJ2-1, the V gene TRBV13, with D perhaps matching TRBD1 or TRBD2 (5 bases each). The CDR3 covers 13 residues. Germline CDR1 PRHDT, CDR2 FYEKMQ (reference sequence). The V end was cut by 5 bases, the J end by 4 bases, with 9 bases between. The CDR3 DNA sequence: TGTGCCAGCAGCCGGGACCTGTACAATGAGCAGTTCTTC. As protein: CASSRDLYNEQFF.

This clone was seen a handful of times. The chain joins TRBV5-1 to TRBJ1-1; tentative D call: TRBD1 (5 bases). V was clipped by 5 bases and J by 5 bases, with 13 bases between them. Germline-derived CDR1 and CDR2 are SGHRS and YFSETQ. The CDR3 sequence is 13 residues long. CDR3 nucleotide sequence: TGCGCCAGCAGGGGGGAATGGAGGACTGAAGCTTTCTTT. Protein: CASRGEWRTEAFF.

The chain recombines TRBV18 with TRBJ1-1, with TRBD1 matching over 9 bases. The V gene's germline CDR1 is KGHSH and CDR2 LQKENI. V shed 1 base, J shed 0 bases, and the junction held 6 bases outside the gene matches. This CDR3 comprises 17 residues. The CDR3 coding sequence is TGTGCCAGCTCACCACTTAGAGGACAGGGGTTGAACACTGAAGCTTTCTTT. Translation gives CASSPLRGQGLNTEAFF.

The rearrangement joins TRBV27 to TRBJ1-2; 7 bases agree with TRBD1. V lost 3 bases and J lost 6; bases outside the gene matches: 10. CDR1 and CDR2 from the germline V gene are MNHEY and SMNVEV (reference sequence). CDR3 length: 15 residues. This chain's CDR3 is CASSFRAGTAHGYTF. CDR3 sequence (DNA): TGTGCCAGCAGTTTCAGGGCCGGGACAGCGCATGGCTACACCTTC.

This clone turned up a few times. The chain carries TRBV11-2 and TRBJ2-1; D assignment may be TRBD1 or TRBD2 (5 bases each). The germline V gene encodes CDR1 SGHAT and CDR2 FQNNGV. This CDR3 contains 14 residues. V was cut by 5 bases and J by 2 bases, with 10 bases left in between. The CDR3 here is CASSTRDAYNEQFF. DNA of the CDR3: TGTGCCAGCAGCACGAGGGACGCCTACAATGAGCAGTTCTTC.

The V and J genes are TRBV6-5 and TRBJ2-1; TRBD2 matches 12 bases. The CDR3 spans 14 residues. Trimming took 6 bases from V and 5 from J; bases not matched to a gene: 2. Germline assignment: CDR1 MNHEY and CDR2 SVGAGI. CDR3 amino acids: CASSRLAGDNEQFF. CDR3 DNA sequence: TGTGCCAGCAGCCGACTAGCGGGAGACAATGAGCAGTTCTTC.

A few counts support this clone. DNA for the CDR3: TGTGCCAGCAGCTTAGTGCCAGGGTCTGGAAACACCATATATTTT. As protein: CASSLVPGSGNTIYF. The chain has TRBV7-2 and TRBJ1-3, with a weak D call TRBD1 (5 bases). Trimming pared 1 base from V and 1 base from J, leaving 8 bases between. CDR1 and CDR2 from the germline V gene are SGHTA and FQGNSA. The CDR3 has 15 residues.

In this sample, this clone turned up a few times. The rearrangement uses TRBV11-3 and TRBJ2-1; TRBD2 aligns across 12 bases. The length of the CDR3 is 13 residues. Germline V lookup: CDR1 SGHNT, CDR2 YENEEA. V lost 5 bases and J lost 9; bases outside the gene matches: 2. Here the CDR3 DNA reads TGTGCCAGCAGCCTGGGACTAGCGGGTGAGCAGTTCTTC. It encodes CASSLGLAGEQFF.

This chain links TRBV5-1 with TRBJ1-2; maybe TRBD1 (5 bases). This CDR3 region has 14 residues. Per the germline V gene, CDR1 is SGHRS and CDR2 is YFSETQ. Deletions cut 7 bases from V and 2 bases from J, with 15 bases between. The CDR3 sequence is CASRDVPTNYGYTF. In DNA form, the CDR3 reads TGCGCCAGCCGGGACGTCCCCACCAACTATGGCTACACCTTC.

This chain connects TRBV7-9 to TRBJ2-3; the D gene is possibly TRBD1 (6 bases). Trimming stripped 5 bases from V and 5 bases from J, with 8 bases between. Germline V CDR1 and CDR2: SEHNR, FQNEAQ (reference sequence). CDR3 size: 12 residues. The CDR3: CASSATGDTQYF. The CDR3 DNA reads TGTGCCAGCAGCGCGACAGGAGATACGCAGTATTTT.

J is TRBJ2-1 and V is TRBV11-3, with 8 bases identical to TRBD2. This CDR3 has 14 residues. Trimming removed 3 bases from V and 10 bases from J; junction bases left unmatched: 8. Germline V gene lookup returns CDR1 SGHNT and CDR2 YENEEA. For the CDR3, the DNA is TGTGCCAGCAGCTTTCGCGGGAGGTCAGGAGAGCAGTTCTTC. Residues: CASSFRGRSGEQFF.

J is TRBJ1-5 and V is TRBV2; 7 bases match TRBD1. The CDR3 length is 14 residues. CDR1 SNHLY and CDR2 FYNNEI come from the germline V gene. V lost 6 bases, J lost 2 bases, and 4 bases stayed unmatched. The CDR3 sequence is CASRLTGGNQPQHF. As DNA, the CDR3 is TGTGCCAGCAGACTAACAGGGGGCAATCAGCCCCAGCATTTT.

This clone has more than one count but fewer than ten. This CDR3 reads CSVEDLNGRAGEQFF. In DNA, the CDR3 is TGCAGCGTTGAAGATCTTAACGGGAGGGCCGGTGAGCAGTTCTTC. J is TRBJ2-1 and V is TRBV29-1, with 8 nucleotides matching TRBD2. V dropped 0 bases and J dropped 9; count of bases not matched to a gene: 10. CDR3 length: 15 amino acids. The germline gives CDR1 SQVTM, CDR2 ANQGSEA.

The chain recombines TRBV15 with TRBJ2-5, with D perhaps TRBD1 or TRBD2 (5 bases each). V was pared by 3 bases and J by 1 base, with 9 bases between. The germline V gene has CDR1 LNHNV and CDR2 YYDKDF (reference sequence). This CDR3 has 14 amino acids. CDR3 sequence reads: CATSSRGVQETQYF. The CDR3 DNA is TGTGCCACCAGCAGTAGAGGGGTCCAAGAGACCCAGTACTTC. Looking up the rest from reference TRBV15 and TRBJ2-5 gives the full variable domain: DAMVIQNPRYQVTQFGKPVTLSCSQTLNHNVMYWYQQKSSQAPKLLFHYYDKDFNNEADTPDNFQSRRPNTSFCFLDIRSPGLGDTAMYLCATSSRGVQETQYFGPGTRLLVL.

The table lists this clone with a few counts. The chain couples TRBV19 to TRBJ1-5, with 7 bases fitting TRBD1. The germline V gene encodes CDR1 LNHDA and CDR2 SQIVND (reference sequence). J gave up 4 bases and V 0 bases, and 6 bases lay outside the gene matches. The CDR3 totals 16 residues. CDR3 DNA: TGTGCCAGTAGTATAGACGGCAGGGGGTCTAATCAGCCCCAGCATTTT. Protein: CASSIDGRGSNQPQHF.

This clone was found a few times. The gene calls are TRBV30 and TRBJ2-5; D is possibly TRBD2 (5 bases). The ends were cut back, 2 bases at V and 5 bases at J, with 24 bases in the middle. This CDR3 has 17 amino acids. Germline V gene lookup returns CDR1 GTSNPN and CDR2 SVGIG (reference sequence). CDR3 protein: CAWSLESGPAGGETQYF. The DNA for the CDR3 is TGTGCCTGGAGTCTAGAATCCGGGCCGGCGGGCGGGGAGACCCAGTACTTC. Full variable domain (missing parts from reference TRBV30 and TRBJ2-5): SQTIHQWPATLVQPVGSPLSLECTVEGTSNPNLYWYRQAAGRGLQLLFYSVGIGQISSEVPQNLSASRPQDRQFILSSKKLLLSDSGFYLCAWSLESGPAGGETQYFGPGTRLLVL.

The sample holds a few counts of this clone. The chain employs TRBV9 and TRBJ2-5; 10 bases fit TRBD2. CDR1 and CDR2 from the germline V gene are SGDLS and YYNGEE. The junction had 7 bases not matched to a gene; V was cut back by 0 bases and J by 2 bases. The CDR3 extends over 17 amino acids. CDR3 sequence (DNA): TGTGCCAGCAGCGTAGCCGCGAGCGGGAGGGGACAAGAGACCCAGTACTTC. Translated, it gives CASSVAASGRGQETQYF.

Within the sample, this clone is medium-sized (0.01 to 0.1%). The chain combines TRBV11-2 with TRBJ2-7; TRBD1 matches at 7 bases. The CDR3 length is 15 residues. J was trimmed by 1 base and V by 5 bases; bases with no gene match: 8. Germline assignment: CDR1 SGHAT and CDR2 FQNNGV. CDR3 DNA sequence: TGTGCCAGCAGCCTCAGACAGGGATCTTCCTACGAGCAGTACTTC. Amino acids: CASSLRQGSSYEQYF.

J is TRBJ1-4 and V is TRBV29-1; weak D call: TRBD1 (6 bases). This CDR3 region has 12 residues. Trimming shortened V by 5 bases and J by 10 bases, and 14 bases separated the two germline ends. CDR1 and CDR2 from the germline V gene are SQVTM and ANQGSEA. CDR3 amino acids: CSVTGTGGKLFF. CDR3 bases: TGCAGCGTTACAGGGACTGGTGGAAAACTGTTTTTT.

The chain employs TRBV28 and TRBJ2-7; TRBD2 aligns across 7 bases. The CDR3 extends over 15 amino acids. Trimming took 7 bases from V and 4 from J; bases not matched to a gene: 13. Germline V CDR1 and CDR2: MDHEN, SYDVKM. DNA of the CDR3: TGTGCCAGCAACCTACCCCGGGCTAGCGGATACGAGCAGTACTTC. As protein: CASNLPRASGYEQYF.

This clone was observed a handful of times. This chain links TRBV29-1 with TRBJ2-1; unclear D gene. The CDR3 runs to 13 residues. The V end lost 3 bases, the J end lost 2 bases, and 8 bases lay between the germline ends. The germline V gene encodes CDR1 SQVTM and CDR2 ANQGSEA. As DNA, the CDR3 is TGCAGCGTTGATCTCCTACCCTACAATGAGCAGTTCTTC. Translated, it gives CSVDLLPYNEQFF.

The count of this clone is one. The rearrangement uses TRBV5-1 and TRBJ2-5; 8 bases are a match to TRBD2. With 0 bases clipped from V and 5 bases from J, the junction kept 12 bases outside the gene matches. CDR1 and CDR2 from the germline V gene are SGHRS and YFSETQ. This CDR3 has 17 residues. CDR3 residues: CASSLDPGGPSPETQYF. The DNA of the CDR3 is TGCGCCAGCAGCTTGGATCCGGGAGGGCCCTCCCCGGAGACCCAGTACTTC.

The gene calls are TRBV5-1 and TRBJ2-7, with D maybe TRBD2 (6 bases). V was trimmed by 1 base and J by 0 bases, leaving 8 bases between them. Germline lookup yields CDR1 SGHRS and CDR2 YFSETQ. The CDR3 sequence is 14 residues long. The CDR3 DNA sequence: TGCGCCAGCAGCTTGCGGGAGTTCTCCTACGAGCAGTACTTC. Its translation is CASSLREFSYEQYF.

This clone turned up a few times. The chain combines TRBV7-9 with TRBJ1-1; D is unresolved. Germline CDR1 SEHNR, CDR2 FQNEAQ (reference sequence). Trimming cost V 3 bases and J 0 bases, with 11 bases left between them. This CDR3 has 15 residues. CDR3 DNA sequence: TGTGCCAGCAGCTTCCAGGCTTCCCTGAACACTGAAGCTTTCTTT. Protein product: CASSFQASLNTEAFF.

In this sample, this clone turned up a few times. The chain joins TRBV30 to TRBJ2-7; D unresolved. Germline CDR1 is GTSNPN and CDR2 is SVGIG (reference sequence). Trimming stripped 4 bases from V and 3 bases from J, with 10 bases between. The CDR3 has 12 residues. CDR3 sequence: CAWTSGLYEQYF. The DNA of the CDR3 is TGTGCCTGGACATCCGGGCTCTACGAGCAGTACTTC.